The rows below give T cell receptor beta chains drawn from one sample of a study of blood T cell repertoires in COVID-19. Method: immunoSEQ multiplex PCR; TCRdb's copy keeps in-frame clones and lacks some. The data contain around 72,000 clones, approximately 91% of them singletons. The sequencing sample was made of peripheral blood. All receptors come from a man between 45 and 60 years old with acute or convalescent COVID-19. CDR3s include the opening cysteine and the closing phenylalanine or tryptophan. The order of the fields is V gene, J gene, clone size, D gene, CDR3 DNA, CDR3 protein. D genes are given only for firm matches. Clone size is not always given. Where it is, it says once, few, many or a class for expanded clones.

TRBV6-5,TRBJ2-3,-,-,TGTGCCAGCAGTTACTCGGGCAACACAGATACGCAGTATTTT,CASSYSGNTDTQYF
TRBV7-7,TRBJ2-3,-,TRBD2,TGTGCCAGCAGCCCGGGACTAGCGGGGGGCCCGGATACGCAGTATTTT,CASSPGLAGGPDTQYF
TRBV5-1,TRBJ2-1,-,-,TGCGCCAGCAGCTTGTCCCGGTCGGGTTACAATGAGCAGTTCTTC,CASSLSRSGYNEQFF
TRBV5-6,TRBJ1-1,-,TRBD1,TGTGCCAGCAGCTTGGTGGGACAGTACACTGAAGCTTTCTTT,CASSLVGQYTEAFF
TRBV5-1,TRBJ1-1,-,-,TGCGCCAGCAGCTTGGGGGGACAAGGGAACACTGAAGCTTTCTTT,CASSLGGQGNTEAFF
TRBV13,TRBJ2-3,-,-,TGTGCCAGCAGCTTGCTAGGACAGCGTGAGGGAGATACGCAGTATTTT,CASSLLGQREGDTQYF
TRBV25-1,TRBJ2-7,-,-,TGTGCCAGCTCCTCTCCTTACGAGCAGTACTTC,CASSSPYEQYF
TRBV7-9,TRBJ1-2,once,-,TGTGCCAGCACTTCGGGGAATAGTAATGGCTACACCTTC,CASTSGNSNGYTF
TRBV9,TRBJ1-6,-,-,TGTGCCAGCAGCGTAGAGCGAGGTACACCCCTCCACTTT,CASSVERGTPLHF
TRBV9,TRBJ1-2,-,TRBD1,TGTGCCAGCAGCACAGGACAGGTCAACTATGGCTACACCTTC,CASSTGQVNYGYTF
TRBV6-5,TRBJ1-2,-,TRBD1,TGTGCCAGCTACAGGGGAAGCTATGGCTACACCTTC,CASYRGSYGYTF
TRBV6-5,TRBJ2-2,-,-,TGTGCCAGCAGAGTTCTAGCAACCGGGGAGCTGTTTTTT,CASRVLATGELFF
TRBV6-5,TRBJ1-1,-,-,TGTGCCAGCAGACTAAACATGAACACTGAAGCTTTCTTT,CASRLNMNTEAFF
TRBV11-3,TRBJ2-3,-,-,TGTGCCAGCAGCCACCAGGGGGATACGCAGTATTTT,CASSHQGDTQYF
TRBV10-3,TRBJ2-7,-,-,TGTGCCATCAGTGAGGGGGCCAGGGTCGAGCAGTACTTC,CAISEGARVEQYF
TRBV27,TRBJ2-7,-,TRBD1,TGTGCCAGCAGTTTATCGATAGGGGGGGACAGGGTCGTGGGTGAGCAGTACTTC,CASSLSIGGDRVVGEQYF
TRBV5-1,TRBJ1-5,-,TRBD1,TGCGCCAGCAGCCCTACAGGGGACTTCAATCAGCCCCAGCATTTT,CASSPTGDFNQPQHF
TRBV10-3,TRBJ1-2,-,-,TGTGCCATCAGTCATCGGGAGGGAGCCGTAAAGAACTATGGCTACACCTTC,CAISHREGAVKNYGYTF
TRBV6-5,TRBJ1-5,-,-,TGTGCCAGCAAAAGAGGGGGTACTGGCAATCAGCCCCAGCATTTT,CASKRGGTGNQPQHF
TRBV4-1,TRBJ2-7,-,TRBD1,TGCGCCAGCAGCCCCAGGCCTCCGGGACAGGGTCCCTACGAGCAGTACTTC,CASSPRPPGQGPYEQYF
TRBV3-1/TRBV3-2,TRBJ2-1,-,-,TGTGCCAGCAGCCAAGAGGGGGCTATAGTTGAGCAGTTCTTC,CASSQEGAIVEQFF
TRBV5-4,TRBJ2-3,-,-,TGTGCCAGCAGCTCAGGTGGGAGCACAGATACGCAGTATTTT,CASSSGGSTDTQYF
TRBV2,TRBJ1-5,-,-,TGTGCCAGTTCCACAATTAGCAATCAGCCCCAGCATTTT,CASSTISNQPQHF
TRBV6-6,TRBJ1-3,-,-,TGTGCCAGCAGTCCGGACACCTTCTATGGAAACACCATATATTTT,CASSPDTFYGNTIYF
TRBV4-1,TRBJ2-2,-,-,TGCGCCAGCAGCCAAGGCAGGGGTCGGACCGGGGAGCTGTTTTTT,CASSQGRGRTGELFF
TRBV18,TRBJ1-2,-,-,TGTGCCAGCTCACCACCGGCAGGCCGTCTCTATGGCTACACCTTC,CASSPPAGRLYGYTF
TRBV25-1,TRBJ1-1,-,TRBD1,TGTGCCAGCAGAACCGGGACAGGGGGCTTTCCGGCAGCTTTCTTT,CASRTGTGGFPAAFF
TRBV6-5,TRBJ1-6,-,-,TGTGCCAGCCGGAATACAGGCGGTTCACCCCTCCACTTT,CASRNTGGSPLHF
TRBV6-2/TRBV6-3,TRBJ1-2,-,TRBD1,TGTGCCAGCAGTCGGGACAGCCTCTTTGCTTCGAACTATGGCTACACCTTC,CASSRDSLFASNYGYTF
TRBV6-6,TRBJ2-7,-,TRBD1,TGTGCCAGCAGTCCGGACAGGGTTAGTTACGAGCAGTACTTC,CASSPDRVSYEQYF
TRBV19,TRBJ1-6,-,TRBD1,TGTGCCAGTAGTAACCGGGACAGTTCTTCACCCCTCCACTTT,CASSNRDSSSPLHF
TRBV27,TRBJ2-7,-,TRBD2,TGTGCCAGCATTACCGGACTAGCGGGTGTCGACGAGCAGTACTTC,CASITGLAGVDEQYF